The entry that follows covers one T cell receptor (beta chain) sequence. What it recognizes is unknown. This CDR3 is built from 15 residues. Germline values: CDR1 SEHNR, CDR2 FQNEAQ (reference sequence). Germline trimming cut 4 bases from V and 10 bases from J; bases unmatched to any gene: 12. Method: immunoSEQ multiplex PCR; TCRdb's copy keeps in-frame clones and lacks some. The data hold more than 1,200,000 clones, with 98% to 99% observed a single time. From CD4+ cells came CD45RA+ naive and CD45RA-negative memory subsets. This sample is part of a study of shared clonotypes between healthy human individuals. Study observations and caveats: Some naive CD4 clonotypes, around 5%, turned up in common across a few donors.

The source is a man aged 25 to 40 in good health. The source material was naive CD4+ T cells sorted from blood. This sample's subset: CD45RA+ positively selected. This chain joins TRBV7-9 and TRBJ1-1; the match to TRBD1 covers 10 bases. CDR3 in DNA: TGTGCCAGCAGCTCGCCCTCCCGGGACAGGGGACGAGCTTTCTTT. Translated, it gives CASSSPSRDRGRAFF. Complete variable domain (other parts from reference TRBV7-9 and TRBJ1-1): DTGVSQNPRHKITKRGQNVTFRCDPISEHNRLYWYRQTLGQGPEFLTYFQNEAQLEKSRLLSDRFSAERPKGSFSTLEIQRTEQGDSAMYLCASSSPSRDRGRAFFGQGTRLTVV.